A single sample gave rise to the 25 T cell receptor beta chains below, sequenced in a study of preoperative IRX-2 immunotherapy in early breast cancer. Noted treatment: preoperative locoregional IRX-2 cytokine immunotherapy. Produced via immunoSEQ multiplex PCR; TCRdb's table is partial and in-frame only. The sample has around 57,000 clones, approximately 95% seen once. The sample was taken from a patient treated with IRX-2 immunotherapy. The receptors were gathered from a human donor with breast cancer.

The CDR3 coding sequence is TGTGCCAGTAGTATTGGTGTATGGAGTGAAAAACTGTTTTTT. Its protein product is CASSIGVWSEKLFF. This chain links TRBV19 with TRBJ1-4, with D unclear. The CDR3 has 14 residues. The ends were cut back, 3 bases at V and 7 bases at J, with 12 bases in the middle. Germline CDR1 is LNHDA and CDR2 is SQIVND (reference sequence).

The rearrangement joins TRBV11-2 to TRBJ2-3, with D perhaps matching TRBD1 (5 bases). Germline V gives CDR1 SGHAT, CDR2 FQNNGV. Between the trimmed V and J ends, which lost 2 bases and 6 bases, there was a span of 18 bases. The CDR3 runs 16 residues. The DNA of the CDR3 is TGTGCCAGCAGCTTACTAGGCAGGGCTAGTCGGGATACGCAGTATTTT. It codes for CASSLLGRASRDTQYF.

This chain uses TRBV28 with TRBJ1-2; TRBD1 might be the D (5 bases). V gave up 4 bases and J gave up 10 bases, with 10 bases separating them. This CDR3 comprises 11 residues. Germline V gene data show CDR1 as MDHEN and CDR2 as SYDVKM. CDR3 amino acids: CASSSAGNYTF. DNA for the CDR3: TGTGCCAGCAGTTCCGCAGGGAACTACACCTTC.

The V call is TRBV7-9, the J call TRBJ2-7; D ambiguous. Looked up from germline, CDR1 is SEHNR and CDR2 is FQNEAQ (reference sequence). Between the trimmed V and J ends, which lost 1 base and 7 bases, there was a span of 5 bases. This CDR3 has 11 amino acids. The CDR3 spells CASSLVEEQYF. DNA of the CDR3: TGTGCCAGCAGCTTAGTGGAAGAGCAGTACTTC.

The chain is built from TRBV2 and TRBJ2-1, with D perhaps TRBD1 (6 bases). Trimming shortened V by 7 bases and J by 2 bases, and 12 bases separated the two germline ends. Germline V CDR1 and CDR2: SNHLY, FYNNEI. This CDR3 has 14 amino acids. CDR3 sequence reads: CASTSAGAYNEQFF. In nucleotides, the CDR3 is TGTGCCAGCACTTCTGCAGGGGCCTACAATGAGCAGTTCTTC.

The V and J genes are TRBV5-1 and TRBJ2-7; D is undetermined. The germline CDR1 and CDR2 sequences are SGHRS and YFSETQ. V was shortened by 1 base and J by 0 bases, with 5 bases between the two germline ends. CDR3 size: 13 residues. The CDR3 sequence is CASSLRPSYEQYF. DNA of the CDR3: TGCGCCAGCAGCTTGAGGCCCTCCTACGAGCAGTACTTC.

V gene TRBV4-3 combines with J gene TRBJ1-1; TRBD1 matches 7 bases. CDR1 and CDR2 (germline): LGHNA, YSLEER. V shed 0 bases and J 6 bases; nucleotides not matched to a gene: 1. The CDR3 contains 13 residues. CDR3 nucleotide sequence: TGCGCCAGCAGCCAAGACAGGGGGGCTGAAGCTTTCTTT. The encoded protein is CASSQDRGAEAFF.

This sequence joins TRBV5-1 and TRBJ2-1, with 12 bases fitting TRBD1. The V gene's germline CDR1 is SGHRS and CDR2 YFSETQ. The CDR3 contains 15 residues. The junction had 6 bases not matched to a gene; V was cut back by 3 bases and J by 8 bases. CDR3 bases: TGCGCCAGCAGCTGGGGGACAGGGGGCGGTTATGAGCAGTTCTTC. Translated, it gives CASSWGTGGGYEQFF.

This chain links TRBV10-3 with TRBJ2-1, with 7 bases that match TRBD2. The CDR3 sequence is 16 residues long. With 4 bases clipped from V and 2 bases from J, the junction kept 8 bases outside the gene matches. Germline assignment: CDR1 ENHRY and CDR2 SYGVKD. The CDR3 coding sequence is TGTGCCATCAGTGTTTTGCGGGAGACGCCCTACAATGAGCAGTTCTTC. This sequence encodes CAISVLRETPYNEQFF.

The chain uses TRBV27 and TRBJ1-1, with TRBD1 matching 8 bases. V lost 5 bases to trimming and J lost 4 bases; unmatched junction nucleotides: 6. The CDR3 sequence is 14 residues long. CDR1 and CDR2 (germline): MNHEY, SMNVEV (reference sequence). The CDR3 protein is CASSPLDRVTEAFF. As DNA, the CDR3 is TGTGCCAGCAGTCCACTGGACAGGGTCACTGAAGCTTTCTTT.

This clone was counted once. The chain links TRBV19 to TRBJ2-5; TRBD2 might be the D (6 bases). V was trimmed by 0 bases and J by 4 bases, leaving 9 bases between them. Germline assignment: CDR1 LNHDA and CDR2 SQIVND (reference sequence). The CDR3 contains 14 residues. CDR3 sequence reads: CASSIDLGGETQYF. The CDR3 nucleotides read TGTGCCAGTAGTATAGATCTCGGGGGAGAGACCCAGTACTTC.

The V call is TRBV7-9, the J call TRBJ2-5; 9 nucleotides line up with TRBD2. Germline CDR1 and CDR2: SEHNR and FQNEAQ (reference sequence). With V trimmed by 5 bases and J by 5 bases, 6 bases remained unmatched. CDR3 length: 14 amino acids. This CDR3 is CASSATSGWETQYF. The DNA of the CDR3 is TGTGCCAGCAGCGCGACTAGCGGATGGGAGACCCAGTACTTC.

The chain joins TRBV5-6 to TRBJ2-5; a weak D match, TRBD2 (6 bases). Deletions cut 3 bases from V and 5 bases from J, with 14 bases between. Germline CDR1 is SGHDT and CDR2 is YYEEEE. The CDR3 runs 14 residues. The CDR3 sequence is CASSWGVSAETQYF. DNA of the CDR3: TGTGCCAGCAGCTGGGGGGTAAGCGCGGAGACCCAGTACTTC.

This sequence joins TRBV18 and TRBJ2-2; D remains ambiguous. Germline CDR1 KGHSH, CDR2 LQKENI. The CDR3 covers 13 residues. Deletions cut 0 bases from V and 10 bases from J, with 9 bases between. CDR3 residues: CASSPPADEELFF. The CDR3 DNA reads as TGTGCCAGCTCACCACCGGCAGACGAGGAGCTGTTTTTT.

V and J are TRBV5-1 and TRBJ1-6; D gene uncertain. Trimming pared 4 bases from V and 7 bases from J, leaving 12 bases between. CDR1 SGHRS and CDR2 YFSETQ come from the germline V gene. The CDR3 totals 14 residues. The CDR3 DNA follows: TGCGCCAGCAGCCTCCCCGGACCGAATTCACCCCTCCACTTT. Translated, it gives CASSLPGPNSPLHF.

The rearrangement joins TRBV18 to TRBJ2-5, with a possible D match to TRBD2 (5 bases). The end of the DNA fits TRBJ2-7 better, so the J call may be wrong. Looked up from germline, CDR1 is KGHSH and CDR2 is LQKENI. This CDR3 is built from 15 residues. The chain's CDR3 is CASSPRGAGSYEQYF. CDR3 nucleotide sequence: TGTGCCAGCTCACCACGTGGTGCGGGCTCCTACGAGCAGTACTTC.

The chain joins TRBV18 to TRBJ1-2; D remains unclear. CDR3 length: 18 amino acids. Germline assignment: CDR1 KGHSH and CDR2 LQKENI. V lost 0 bases to trimming and J lost 2 bases, with 19 bases between them. As DNA, the CDR3 is TGTGCCAGCTCACCACCCATCAGGACCCCGAGGGAAAACTATGGCTACACCTTC. It specifies CASSPPIRTPRENYGYTF.

This clone was counted a single time. The DNA for the CDR3 is TGTGCCAGCCGGAGGCCTAGCGGGGACCGGGAGACCCAGTACTTC. Its protein product is CASRRPSGDRETQYF. This chain connects TRBV28 to TRBJ2-5; 9 bases line up with TRBD2. With 8 bases clipped from V and 5 bases from J, the junction kept 12 bases outside the gene matches. The CDR3 sequence is 15 residues long. From germline, CDR1 is MDHEN and CDR2 SYDVKM.

The chain employs TRBV4-2 and TRBJ2-1, with a possible D match to TRBD1 (5 bases). The germline V gene encodes CDR1 LGHNA and CDR2 YNFKEQ. V was pared by 1 base and J by 4 bases, with 17 bases between. This CDR3 has 17 amino acids. This CDR3 reads CASSQGVGPIYYNEQFF. In nucleotides, the CDR3 is TGTGCCAGCAGCCAAGGTGTGGGGCCGATCTATTACAATGAGCAGTTCTTC.

The chain couples TRBV27 to TRBJ2-2, with 8 bases that match TRBD1. CDR3 length: 13 amino acids. CDR1 is MNHEY and CDR2 is SMNVEV in the germline V gene (reference sequence). Germline trimming cut 6 bases from V and 6 bases from J; bases unmatched to any gene: 3. The CDR3: CASRPQGAGELFF. CDR3 nucleotide sequence: TGTGCCAGCAGGCCACAGGGGGCCGGGGAGCTGTTTTTT.

This chain joins TRBV5-5 and TRBJ1-1; D is unresolved. The CDR3 contains 14 residues. Germline values: CDR1 SGHKS, CDR2 YYEKEE (reference sequence). The germline V and J ends were trimmed by 4 bases and 1 base, with 11 bases remaining between them. The DNA for the CDR3 is TGTGCCAGCAGCCGGGTGTGGGGGAACACTGAAGCTTTCTTT. This codes for CASSRVWGNTEAFF.

Here the CDR3 reads CASGEGLSTDTQYF. CDR3 DNA: TGTGCCAGTGGGGAGGGACTAAGCACAGATACGCAGTATTTT. The chain uses TRBV19 and TRBJ2-3; 7 nucleotides agree with TRBD2. The ends lost 8 bases at V and 0 bases at J; junction bases unmatched: 5. This CDR3 contains 14 residues. Germline V gene data show CDR1 as LNHDA and CDR2 as SQIVND (reference sequence).

V usage is TRBV2 and J usage is TRBJ2-7, with TRBD2 identical over 9 bases. Per the germline V gene, CDR1 is SNHLY and CDR2 is FYNNEI. The CDR3 consists of 15 residues. V shed 1 base, J shed 6 bases, and the junction held 7 bases outside the gene matches. The CDR3 bases are TGTGCCAGCAGTGAAGATAATAGCGGGAGACGCGAGCAGTACTTC. Protein sequence: CASSEDNSGRREQYF.

This clone showed up just once. The chain carries TRBV5-1 and TRBJ1-3, with a tentative D call TRBD1 (5 bases). Trimming removed 4 bases at V and 9 bases at J, with 14 bases between. The V gene's germline CDR1 is SGHRS and CDR2 YFSETQ. CDR3 size: 13 residues. DNA of the CDR3: TGCGCCAGCAGCCCGGGGGATCTCGGCACCATATATTTT. It is translated as CASSPGDLGTIYF.

This clone was observed a handful of times. This sequence joins TRBV28 and TRBJ1-2, with no clear D. The CDR3 length is 13 residues. Trimming took off 3 bases at V and 3 bases at J, with 8 bases between the two ends. Germline loops: CDR1 MDHEN, CDR2 SYDVKM. The CDR3 protein is CASSLEVDYGYTF. CDR3 DNA sequence: TGTGCCAGCAGTTTGGAGGTAGACTATGGCTACACCTTC.